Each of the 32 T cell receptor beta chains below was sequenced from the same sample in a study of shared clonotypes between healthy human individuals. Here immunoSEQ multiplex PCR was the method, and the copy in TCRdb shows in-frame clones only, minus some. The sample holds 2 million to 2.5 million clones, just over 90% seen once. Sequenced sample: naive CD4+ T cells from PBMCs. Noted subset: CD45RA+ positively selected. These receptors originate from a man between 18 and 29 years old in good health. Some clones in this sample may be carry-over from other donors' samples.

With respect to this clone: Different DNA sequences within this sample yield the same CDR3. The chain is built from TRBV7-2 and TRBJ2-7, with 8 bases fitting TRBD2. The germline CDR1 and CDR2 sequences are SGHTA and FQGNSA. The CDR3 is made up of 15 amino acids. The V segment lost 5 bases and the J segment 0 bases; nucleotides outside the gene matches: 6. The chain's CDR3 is CASSTLAGSSYEQYF. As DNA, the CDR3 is TGTGCCAGCAGCACTTTAGCGGGGAGCTCCTACGAGCAGTACTTC.

The CDR3 nucleotides read TGTGCCAGCGGACCCCTTGGCGGGAGTCTAGCCGGGGAGCTGTTTTTT. Its translation: CASGPLGGSLAGELFF. The chain has TRBV11-2 and TRBJ2-2; 7 bases line up with TRBD2. Per germline, CDR1 SGHAT and CDR2 FQNNGV. The V gene end was trimmed by 8 bases and the J gene end by 6 bases; junction bases not matched to a gene: 15. This CDR3 spans 16 amino acids.

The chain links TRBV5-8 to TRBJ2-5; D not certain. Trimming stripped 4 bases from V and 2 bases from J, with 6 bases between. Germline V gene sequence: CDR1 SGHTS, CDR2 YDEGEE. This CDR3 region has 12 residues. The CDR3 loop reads CASSRIQETQYF. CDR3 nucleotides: TGTGCCAGCAGCAGGATTCAAGAGACCCAGTACTTC.

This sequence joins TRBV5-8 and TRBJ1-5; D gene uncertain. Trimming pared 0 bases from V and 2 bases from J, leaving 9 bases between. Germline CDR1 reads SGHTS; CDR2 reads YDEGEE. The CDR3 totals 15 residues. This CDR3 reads CASSLEGWGNQPQHF. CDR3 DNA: TGTGCCAGCAGCTTGGAAGGGTGGGGCAATCAGCCCCAGCATTTT.

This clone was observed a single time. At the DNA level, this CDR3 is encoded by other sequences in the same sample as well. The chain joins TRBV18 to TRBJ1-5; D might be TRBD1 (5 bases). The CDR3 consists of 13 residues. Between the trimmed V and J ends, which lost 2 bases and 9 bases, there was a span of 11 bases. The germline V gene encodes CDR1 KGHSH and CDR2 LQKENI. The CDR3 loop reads CASSPDSLGPQHF. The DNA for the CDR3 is TGTGCCAGCTCACCAGACAGCTTGGGGCCCCAGCATTTT. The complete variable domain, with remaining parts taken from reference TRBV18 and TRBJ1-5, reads NAGVMQNPRHLVRRRGQEARLRCSPMKGHSHVYWYRQLPEEGLKFMVYLQKENIIDESGMPKERFSAEFPKEGPSILRIQQVVRGDSAAYFCASSPDSLGPQHFGDGTRLSIL.

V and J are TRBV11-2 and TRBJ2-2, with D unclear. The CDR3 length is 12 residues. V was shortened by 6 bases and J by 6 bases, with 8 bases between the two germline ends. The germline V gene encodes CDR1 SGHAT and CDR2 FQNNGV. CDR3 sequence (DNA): TGTGCCAGCAGTCCCGGGTCCGGGGAGCTGTTTTTT. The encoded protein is CASSPGSGELFF.

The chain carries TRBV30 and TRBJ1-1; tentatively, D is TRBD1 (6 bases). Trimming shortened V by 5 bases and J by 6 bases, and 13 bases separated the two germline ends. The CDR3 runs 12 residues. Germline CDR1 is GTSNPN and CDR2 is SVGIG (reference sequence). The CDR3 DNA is TGTGCCTGGGGCCGATCAGGGGCTGAAGCTTTCTTT. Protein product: CAWGRSGAEAFF.

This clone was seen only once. The CDR3 DNA reads TGTGCCAGCAGTTACTCGCAGGACTACAATGAGCAGTTCTTC. Translating gives CASSYSQDYNEQFF. V is TRBV6-6 and J is TRBJ2-1; unclear D gene. The CDR3 is 14 residues long. Germline V gives CDR1 MNHNY, CDR2 SVGAGI (reference sequence). Deletions cut 0 bases from V and 3 bases from J, with 6 bases between.

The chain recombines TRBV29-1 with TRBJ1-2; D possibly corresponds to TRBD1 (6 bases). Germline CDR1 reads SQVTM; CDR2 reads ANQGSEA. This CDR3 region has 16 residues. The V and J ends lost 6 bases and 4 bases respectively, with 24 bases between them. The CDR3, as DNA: TGCAGCGTCGGATTCCCACAGGGCCAGGGGCGCTATGGCTACACCTTC. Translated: CSVGFPQGQGRYGYTF.

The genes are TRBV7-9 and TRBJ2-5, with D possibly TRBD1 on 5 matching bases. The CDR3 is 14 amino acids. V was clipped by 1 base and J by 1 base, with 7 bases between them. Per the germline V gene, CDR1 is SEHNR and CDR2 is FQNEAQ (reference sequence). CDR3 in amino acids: CASSLVQAQETQYF. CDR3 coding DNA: TGTGCCAGCAGCTTAGTACAGGCCCAAGAGACCCAGTACTTC.

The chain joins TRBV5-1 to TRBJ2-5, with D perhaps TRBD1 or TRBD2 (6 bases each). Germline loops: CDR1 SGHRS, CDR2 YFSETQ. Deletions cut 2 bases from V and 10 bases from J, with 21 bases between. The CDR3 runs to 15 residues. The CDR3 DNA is TGCGCCAGCAGCTTTACTAGCCAGGGGATGGGAGACCAGTACTTC. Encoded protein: CASSFTSQGMGDQYF.

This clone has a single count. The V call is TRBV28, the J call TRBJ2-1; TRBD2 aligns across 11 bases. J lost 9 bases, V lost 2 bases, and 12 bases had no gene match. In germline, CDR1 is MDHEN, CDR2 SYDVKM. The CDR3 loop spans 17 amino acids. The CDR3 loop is CASSLGRLAGIPSEQFF. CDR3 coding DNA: TGTGCCAGCAGTTTAGGTCGACTAGCGGGAATCCCGAGTGAGCAGTTCTTC.

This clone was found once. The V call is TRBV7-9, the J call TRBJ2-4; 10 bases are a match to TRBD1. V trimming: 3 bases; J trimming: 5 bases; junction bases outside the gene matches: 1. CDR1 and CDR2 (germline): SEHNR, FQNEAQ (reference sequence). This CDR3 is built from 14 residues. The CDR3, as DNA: TGTGCCAGCAGCTTTGGGACAGGGGAAAACATTCAGTACTTC. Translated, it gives CASSFGTGENIQYF.

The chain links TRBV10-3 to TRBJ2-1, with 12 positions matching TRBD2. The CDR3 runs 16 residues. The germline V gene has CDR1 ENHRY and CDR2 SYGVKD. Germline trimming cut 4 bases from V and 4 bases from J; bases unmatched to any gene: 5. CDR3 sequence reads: CAISGLAGGGYNEQFF. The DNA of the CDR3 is TGTGCCATCAGTGGCCTAGCGGGAGGGGGGTACAATGAGCAGTTCTTC.

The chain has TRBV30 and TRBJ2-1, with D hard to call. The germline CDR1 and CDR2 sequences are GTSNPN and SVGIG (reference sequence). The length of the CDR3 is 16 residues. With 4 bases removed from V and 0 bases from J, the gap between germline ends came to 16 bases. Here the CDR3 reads CAWMQWTRSSYNEQFF. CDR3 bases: TGTGCCTGGATGCAGTGGACGCGAAGCTCCTACAATGAGCAGTTCTTC.

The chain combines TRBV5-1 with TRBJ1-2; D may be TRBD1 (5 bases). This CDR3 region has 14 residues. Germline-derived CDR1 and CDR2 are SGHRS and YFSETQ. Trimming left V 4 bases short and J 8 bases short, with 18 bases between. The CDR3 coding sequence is TGCGCCAGCAGCCCCCGGACCTCCCGGGGGGGCTACACCTTC. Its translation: CASSPRTSRGGYTF.

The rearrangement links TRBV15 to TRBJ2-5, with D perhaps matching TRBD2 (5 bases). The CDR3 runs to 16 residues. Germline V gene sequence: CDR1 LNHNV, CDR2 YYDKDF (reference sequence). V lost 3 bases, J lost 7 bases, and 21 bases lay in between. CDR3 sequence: CATSRPPARGEVTQYF. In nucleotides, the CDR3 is TGTGCCACCAGCAGGCCCCCGGCACGGGGAGAGGTGACCCAGTACTTC. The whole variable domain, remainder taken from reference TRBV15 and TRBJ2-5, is DAMVIQNPRYQVTQFGKPVTLSCSQTLNHNVMYWYQQKSSQAPKLLFHYYDKDFNNEADTPDNFQSRRPNTSFCFLDIRSPGLGDTAMYLCATSRPPARGEVTQYFGPGTRLLVL.

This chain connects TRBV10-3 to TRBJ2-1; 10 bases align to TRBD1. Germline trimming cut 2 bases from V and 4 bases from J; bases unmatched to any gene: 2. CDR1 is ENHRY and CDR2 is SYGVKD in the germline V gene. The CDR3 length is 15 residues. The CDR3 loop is CAISERDRGYNEQFF. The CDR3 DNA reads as TGTGCCATCAGTGAGAGGGACAGGGGATACAATGAGCAGTTCTTC.

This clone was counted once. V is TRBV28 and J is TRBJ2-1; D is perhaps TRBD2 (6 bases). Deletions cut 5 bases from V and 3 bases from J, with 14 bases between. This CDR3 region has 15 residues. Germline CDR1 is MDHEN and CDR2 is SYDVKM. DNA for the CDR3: TGTGCCAGCAGTCACCGGAGGGCCCGCTACAATGAGCAGTTCTTC. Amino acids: CASSHRRARYNEQFF.

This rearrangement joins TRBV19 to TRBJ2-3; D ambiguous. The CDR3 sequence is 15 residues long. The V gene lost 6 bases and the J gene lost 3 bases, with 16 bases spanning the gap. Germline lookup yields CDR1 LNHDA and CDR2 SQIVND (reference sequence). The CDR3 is CASSQKGGSTDTQYF. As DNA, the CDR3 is TGTGCCAGTAGCCAAAAGGGTGGTTCGACAGATACGCAGTATTTT. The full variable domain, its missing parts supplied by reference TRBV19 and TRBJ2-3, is DGGITQSPKYLFRKEGQNVTLSCEQNLNHDAMYWYRQDPGQGLRLIYYSQIVNDFQKGDIAEGYSVSREKKESFPLTVTSAQKNPTAFYLCASSQKGGSTDTQYFGPGTRLTVL.

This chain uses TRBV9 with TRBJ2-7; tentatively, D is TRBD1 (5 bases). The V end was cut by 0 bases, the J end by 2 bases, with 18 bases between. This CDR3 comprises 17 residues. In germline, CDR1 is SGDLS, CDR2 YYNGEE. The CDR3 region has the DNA TGTGCCAGCAGCGTAGAAGGCCGGGTGGACACCCCCTACGAGCAGTACTTC. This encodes CASSVEGRVDTPYEQYF.

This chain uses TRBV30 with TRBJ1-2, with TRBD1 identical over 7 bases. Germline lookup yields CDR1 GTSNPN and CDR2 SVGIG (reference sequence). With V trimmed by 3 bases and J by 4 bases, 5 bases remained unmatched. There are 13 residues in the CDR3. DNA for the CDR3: TGTGCCTGGAGCCTCCAGGGGGGCTATGGCTACACCTTC. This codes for CAWSLQGGYGYTF.

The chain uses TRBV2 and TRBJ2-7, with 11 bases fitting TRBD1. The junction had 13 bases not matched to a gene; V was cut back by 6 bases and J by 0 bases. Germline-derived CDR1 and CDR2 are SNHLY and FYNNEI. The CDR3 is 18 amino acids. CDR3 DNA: TGTGCCAGCAGGGACAGGGGGCAAGGGGCTTTGCCCTCCTACGAGCAGTACTTC. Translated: CASRDRGQGALPSYEQYF. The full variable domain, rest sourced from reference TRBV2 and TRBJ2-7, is EPEVTQTPSHQVTQMGQEVILRCVPISNHLYFYWYRQILGQKVEFLVSFYNNEISEKSEIFDDQFSVERPDGSNFTLKIRSTKLEDSAMYFCASRDRGQGALPSYEQYFGPGTRLTVT.

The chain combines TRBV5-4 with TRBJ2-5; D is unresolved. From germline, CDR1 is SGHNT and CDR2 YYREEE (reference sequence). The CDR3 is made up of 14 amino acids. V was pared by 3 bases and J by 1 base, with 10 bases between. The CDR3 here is CASSSAPFQETQYF. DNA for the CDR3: TGTGCCAGCAGCTCGGCCCCTTTCCAAGAGACCCAGTACTTC.

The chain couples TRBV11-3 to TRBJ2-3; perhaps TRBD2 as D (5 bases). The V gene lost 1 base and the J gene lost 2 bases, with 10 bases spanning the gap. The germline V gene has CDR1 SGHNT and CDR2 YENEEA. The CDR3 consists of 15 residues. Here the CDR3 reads CASSLGGRPTDTQYF. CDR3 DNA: TGTGCCAGCAGCTTAGGTGGGAGACCCACAGATACGCAGTATTTT. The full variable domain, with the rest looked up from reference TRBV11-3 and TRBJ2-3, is EAGVVQSPRYKIIEKKQPVAFWCNPISGHNTLYWYLQNLGQGPELLIRYENEEAVDDSQLPKDRFSAERLKGVDSTLKIQPAELGDSAVYLCASSLGGRPTDTQYFGPGTRLTVL.

CDR3 amino acids: CASRSTDSAGELFF. As DNA, the CDR3 is TGTGCCAGCAGGTCGACGGACAGTGCCGGGGAGCTGTTTTTT. The chain has TRBV4-2 and TRBJ2-2; D might be TRBD1 (6 bases). The CDR3 has 14 amino acids. The V gene lost 6 bases and the J gene lost 6 bases, with 14 bases spanning the gap. Germline loops: CDR1 LGHNA, CDR2 YNFKEQ.

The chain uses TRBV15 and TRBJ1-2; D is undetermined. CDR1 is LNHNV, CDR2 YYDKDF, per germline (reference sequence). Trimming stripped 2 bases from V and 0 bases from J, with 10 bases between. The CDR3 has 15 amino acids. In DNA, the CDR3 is TGTGCCACCAGCAGAACCCGGGAAGCTAACTATGGCTACACCTTC. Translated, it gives CATSRTREANYGYTF.

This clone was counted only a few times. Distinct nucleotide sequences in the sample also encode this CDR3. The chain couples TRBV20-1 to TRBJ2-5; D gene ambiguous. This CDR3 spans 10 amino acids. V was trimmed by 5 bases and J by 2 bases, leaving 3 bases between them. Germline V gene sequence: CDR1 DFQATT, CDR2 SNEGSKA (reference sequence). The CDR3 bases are TGCAGTGCTTCTCAAGAGACCCAGTACTTC. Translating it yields CSASQETQYF.

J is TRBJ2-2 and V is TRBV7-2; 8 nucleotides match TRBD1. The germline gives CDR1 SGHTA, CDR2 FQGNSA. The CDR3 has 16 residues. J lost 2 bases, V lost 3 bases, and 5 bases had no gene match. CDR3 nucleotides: TGTGCCAGCAGCTTCATGTCAGGGGGCAACACCGGGGAGCTGTTTTTT. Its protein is CASSFMSGGNTGELFF.

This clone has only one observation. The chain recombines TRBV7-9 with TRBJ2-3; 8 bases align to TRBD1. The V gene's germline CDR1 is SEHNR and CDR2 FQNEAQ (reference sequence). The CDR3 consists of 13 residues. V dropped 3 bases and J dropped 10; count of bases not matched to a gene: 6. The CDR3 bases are TGTGCCAGCAGCTTCCGGGACAGGTTGGCGCAGTATTTT. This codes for CASSFRDRLAQYF.

CDR3 bases: TGTGCCAGCAGGTATACGGGCCGTTACAAGCAGTACTTC. This gives the protein CASRYTGRYKQYF. This chain uses TRBV11-2 with TRBJ2-7, with D hard to call. Trimming removed 6 bases from V and 8 bases from J, with 17 bases in between. This CDR3 is 13 amino acids long. Germline V gives CDR1 SGHAT, CDR2 FQNNGV.

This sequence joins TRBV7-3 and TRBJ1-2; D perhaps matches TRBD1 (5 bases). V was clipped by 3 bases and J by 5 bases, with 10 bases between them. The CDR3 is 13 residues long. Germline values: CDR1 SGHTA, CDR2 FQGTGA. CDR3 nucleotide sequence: TGTGCCAGCAGCTTGGGACCAACTTATGGCTACACCTTC. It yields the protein CASSLGPTYGYTF.